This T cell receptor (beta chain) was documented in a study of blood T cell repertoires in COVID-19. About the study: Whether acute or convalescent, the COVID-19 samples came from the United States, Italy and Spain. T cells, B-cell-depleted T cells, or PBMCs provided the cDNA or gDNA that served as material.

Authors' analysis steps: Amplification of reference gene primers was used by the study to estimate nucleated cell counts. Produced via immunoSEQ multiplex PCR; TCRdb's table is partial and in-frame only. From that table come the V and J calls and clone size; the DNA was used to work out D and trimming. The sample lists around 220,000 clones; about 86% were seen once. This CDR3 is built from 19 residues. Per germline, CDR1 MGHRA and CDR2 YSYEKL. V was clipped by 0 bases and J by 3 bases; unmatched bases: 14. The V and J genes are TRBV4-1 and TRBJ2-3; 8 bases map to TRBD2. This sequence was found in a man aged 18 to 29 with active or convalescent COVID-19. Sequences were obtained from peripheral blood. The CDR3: CASSQDLGWGLGGTDTQYF. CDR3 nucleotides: TGCGCCAGCAGCCAAGATTTGGGGTGGGGACTAGGTGGAACAGATACGCAGTATTTT.